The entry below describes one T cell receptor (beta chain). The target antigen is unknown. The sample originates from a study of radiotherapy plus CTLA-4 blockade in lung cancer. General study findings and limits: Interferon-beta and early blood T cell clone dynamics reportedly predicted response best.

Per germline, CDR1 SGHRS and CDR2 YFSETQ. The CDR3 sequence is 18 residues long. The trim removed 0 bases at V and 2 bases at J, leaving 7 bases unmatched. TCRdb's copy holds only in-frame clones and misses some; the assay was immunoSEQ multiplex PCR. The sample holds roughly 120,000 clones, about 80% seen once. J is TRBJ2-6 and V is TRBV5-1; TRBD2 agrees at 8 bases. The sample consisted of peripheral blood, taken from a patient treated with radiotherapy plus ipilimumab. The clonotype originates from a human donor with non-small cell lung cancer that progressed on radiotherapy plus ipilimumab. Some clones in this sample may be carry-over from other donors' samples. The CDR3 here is CASSLAGGAVPGANVLTF. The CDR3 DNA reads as TGCGCCAGCAGCTTGGCCGGGGGGGCAGTCCCTGGGGCCAACGTCCTGACTTTC. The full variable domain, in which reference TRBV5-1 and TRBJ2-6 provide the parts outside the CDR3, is KAGVTQTPRYLIKTRGQQVTLSCSPISGHRSVSWYQQTPGQGLQFLFEYFSETQRNKGNFPGRFSGRQFSNSRSEMNVSTLELGDSALYLCASSLAGGAVPGANVLTFGAGSRLTVL.